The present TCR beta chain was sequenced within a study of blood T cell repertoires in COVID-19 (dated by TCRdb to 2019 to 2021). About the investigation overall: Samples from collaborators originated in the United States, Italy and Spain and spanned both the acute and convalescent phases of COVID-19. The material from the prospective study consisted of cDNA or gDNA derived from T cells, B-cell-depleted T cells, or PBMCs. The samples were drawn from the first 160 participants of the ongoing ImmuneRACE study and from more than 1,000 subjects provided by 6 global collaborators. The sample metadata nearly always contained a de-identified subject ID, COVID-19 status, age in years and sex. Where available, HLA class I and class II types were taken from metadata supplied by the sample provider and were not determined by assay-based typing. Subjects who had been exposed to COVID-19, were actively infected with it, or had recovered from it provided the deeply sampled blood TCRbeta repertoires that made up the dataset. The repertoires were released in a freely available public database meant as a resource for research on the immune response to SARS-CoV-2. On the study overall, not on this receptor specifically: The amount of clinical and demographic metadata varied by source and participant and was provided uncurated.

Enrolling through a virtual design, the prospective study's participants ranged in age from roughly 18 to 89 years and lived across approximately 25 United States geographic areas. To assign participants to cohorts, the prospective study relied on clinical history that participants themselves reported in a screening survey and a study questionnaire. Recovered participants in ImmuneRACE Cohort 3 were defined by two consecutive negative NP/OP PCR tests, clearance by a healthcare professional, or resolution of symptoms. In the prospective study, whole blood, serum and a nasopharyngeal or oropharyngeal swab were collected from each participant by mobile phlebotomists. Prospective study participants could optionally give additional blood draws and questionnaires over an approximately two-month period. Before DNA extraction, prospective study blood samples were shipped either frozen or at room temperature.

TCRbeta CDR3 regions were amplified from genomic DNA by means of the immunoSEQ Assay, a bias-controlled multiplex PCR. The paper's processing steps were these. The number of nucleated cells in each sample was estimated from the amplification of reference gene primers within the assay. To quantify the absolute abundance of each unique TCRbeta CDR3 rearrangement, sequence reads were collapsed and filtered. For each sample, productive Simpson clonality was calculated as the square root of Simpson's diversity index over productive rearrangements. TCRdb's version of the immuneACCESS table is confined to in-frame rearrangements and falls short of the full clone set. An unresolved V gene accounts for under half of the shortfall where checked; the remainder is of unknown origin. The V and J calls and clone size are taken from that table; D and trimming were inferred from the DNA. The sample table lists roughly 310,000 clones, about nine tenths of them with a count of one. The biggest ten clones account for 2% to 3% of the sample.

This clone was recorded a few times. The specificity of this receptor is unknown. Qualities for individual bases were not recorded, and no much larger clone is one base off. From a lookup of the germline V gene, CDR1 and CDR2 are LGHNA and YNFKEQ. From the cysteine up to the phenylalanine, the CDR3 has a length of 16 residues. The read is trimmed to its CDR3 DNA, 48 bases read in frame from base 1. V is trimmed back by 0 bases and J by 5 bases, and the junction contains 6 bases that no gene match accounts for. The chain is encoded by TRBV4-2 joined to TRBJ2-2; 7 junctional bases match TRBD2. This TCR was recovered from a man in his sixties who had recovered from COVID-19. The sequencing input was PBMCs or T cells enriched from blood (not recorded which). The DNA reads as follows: TGTGCCAGCAGCCAAGATACCGGGAGGAGAACCGGGGAGCTGTTTTTT. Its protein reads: CASSQDTGRRTGELFF.